Below are 13 T cell receptor beta chains sequenced from a single sample in a study of CD8+CD57+ T cells in acquired aplastic anemia. TCR beta VDJ and CDR3 profiles were obtained from a genomic DNA template. One entry per CDR3 protein results from TCRdb running MiXCR on the reads. Here the sample spans around 180,000 distinct CDR3 sequences, 64% being singletons. Source material: sorted CD4+, CD8+, or CD8+CD57+ T cells (not recorded which) from PBMCs. The receptors were gathered from a human donor with severe aplastic anemia or a healthy control (not recorded which).

Concerning this clonotype itself: At one end, the junction sequence differs from germline, possibly due to a read error. The rearrangement uses TRBV7-9 and TRBJ2-3, with D possibly matching TRBD1 (6 bases). The germline CDR1 and CDR2 sequences are SEHNR and FQNEAQ (reference sequence). The CDR3 loop spans 13 amino acids. The CDR3 nucleotides read TGTGCCAGCAGCGGGGGCGGCACAGATACGCAGTGTTTT. It specifies CASSGGGTDTQCF.

The chain employs TRBV20-1 and TRBJ2-7; no clear D gene. Looked up from germline, CDR1 is DFQATT and CDR2 is SNEGSKA (reference sequence). The CDR3 has 15 amino acids. Trimming cost V 0 bases and J 7 bases, with 19 bases left between them. The DNA for the CDR3 is TGCAGTGCTAGAGATCCCCGGGCTACATACGGTGAGCAGTACTTC. It translates to CSARDPRATYGEQYF.

The table lists this clonotype with many counts. The chain couples TRBV4-3 to TRBJ2-3, with D perhaps TRBD1 (7 bases). V lost 4 bases, J lost 4 bases, and 15 bases lay in between. The CDR3 covers 15 residues. Germline CDR1 LGHNA, CDR2 YSLEER. CDR3 in DNA: TGCGCCAGCAGCCCCCAGGGGGGTTATGCAGATACGCAGTATTTT. Protein sequence: CASSPQGGYADTQYF.

The chain employs TRBV9 and TRBJ2-3; no firm D call. The V and J ends lost 3 bases and 0 bases respectively, with 11 bases between them. Germline assignment: CDR1 SGDLS and CDR2 YYNGEE. This CDR3 spans 15 amino acids. The DNA of the CDR3 is TGTGCCAGCAGCGGCCATACACCGAGCACAGATACGCAGTATTTT. Translated, it gives CASSGHTPSTDTQYF.

The chain carries TRBV5-5 and TRBJ2-6; D might be TRBD2 (5 bases). This CDR3 is 15 amino acids long. The V end lost 2 bases, the J end lost 9 bases, and 15 bases lay between the germline ends. Looked up from germline, CDR1 is SGHKS and CDR2 is YYEKEE (reference sequence). The CDR3 reads CASSFGDGGGNVLTF. The CDR3 DNA reads TGTGCCAGCAGCTTTGGAGATGGAGGAGGCAACGTCCTGACTTTC.

This clonotype was seen just once. The rearrangement uses TRBV5-1 and TRBJ1-1, with a weak D call TRBD1 (6 bases). CDR3 length equals 15 residues. V dropped 0 bases and J dropped 3 bases, with 12 bases sitting between them. The V gene's germline CDR1 is SGHRS and CDR2 YFSETQ. This chain's CDR3 is CASSLVLGAHTEAFF. CDR3 in DNA: TGCGCCAGCAGCTTGGTCTTGGGGGCTCACACTGAAGCTTTCTTT.

V and J are TRBV7-6 and TRBJ2-5, with 7 nucleotides matching TRBD1. The junction had 4 bases not matched to a gene; V was cut back by 5 bases and J by 4 bases. Germline-derived CDR1 and CDR2 are SGHVS and FNYEAQ. CDR3 length: 13 amino acids. As DNA, the CDR3 is TGTGCCAGCAGCGTACAGGGGCGAGAGACCCAGTACTTC. Protein product: CASSVQGRETQYF.

V gene TRBV10-3 combines with J gene TRBJ2-3; D is uncertain. This CDR3 is 15 amino acids long. V lost 10 bases and J 0 bases, leaving 17 bases between the germline ends. CDR1 is ENHRY, CDR2 SYGVKD, per germline. Written as DNA, the CDR3 is TGTGCCACATCTGGGTCTGGAATCAGCACAGATACGCAGTATTTT. This codes for CATSGSGISTDTQYF.

This clonotype was counted at least ten times. CDR3 sequence: CASSLARARTDTQYF. CDR3 bases: TGTGCCAGCAGCTTAGCGAGGGCCCGCACAGATACGCAGTATTTT. The chain couples TRBV7-9 to TRBJ2-3, with D perhaps matching TRBD2 (5 bases). The CDR3 is made up of 15 amino acids. Germline V CDR1 and CDR2: SEHNR, FQNEAQ (reference sequence). Trimming pared 0 bases from V and 1 base from J, leaving 8 bases between.

The rearrangement links TRBV20-1 to TRBJ2-1, with 9 bases aligning to TRBD2. V shed 0 bases, J shed 5 bases, and the junction held 11 bases outside the gene matches. The germline CDR1 and CDR2 sequences are DFQATT and SNEGSKA (reference sequence). This CDR3 has 17 residues. The CDR3 DNA is TGCAGTGCTAGAGATTTTGAGGCTAGCGGGACGAACAATGAGCAGTTCTTC. This codes for CSARDFEASGTNNEQFF.

The rearrangement joins TRBV29-1 to TRBJ2-1, with TRBD2 matching over 8 bases. CDR3 length: 15 residues. CDR1 and CDR2 (germline): SQVTM, ANQGSEA. With 7 bases clipped from V and 4 bases from J, the junction kept 12 bases outside the gene matches. The CDR3 loop reads CSERRGASGYNEQFF. Written as DNA, the CDR3 is TGCAGCGAGCGCCGGGGGGCTAGCGGGTACAATGAGCAGTTCTTC.

The table lists this clonotype with a few counts. The chain carries TRBV7-9 and TRBJ2-7; D gene uncertain. In germline, CDR1 is SEHNR, CDR2 FQNEAQ (reference sequence). The CDR3 has 12 amino acids. Trimming pared 3 bases from V and 5 bases from J, leaving 8 bases between. Written as DNA, the CDR3 is TGTGCCAGCAGCTTTTCCTTCCACGAGCAGTACTTC. This sequence encodes CASSFSFHEQYF.

The chain couples TRBV7-8 to TRBJ2-7, with no clear D. Germline CDR1 is SGHVS and CDR2 is FQNEAQ. The CDR3 is 14 amino acids. V shed 3 bases and J shed 0 bases, with 9 bases lying between them. CDR3 DNA sequence: TGTGCCAGCAGCTTCGACCCTAACTCCTACGAGCAGTACTTC. Protein product: CASSFDPNSYEQYF.